This T cell receptor beta chain was identified during a study of blood T cell repertoires in COVID-19. Germline trimming cut 8 bases from V and 4 bases from J; bases unmatched to any gene: 4. Germline V gene sequence: CDR1 MNHEY, CDR2 SVGAGI. The CDR3 has 13 residues. Sequencing used immunoSEQ multiplex PCR; TCRdb keeps in-frame clones, though not all of them. In the table there are about 99,000 clones, over 75% of which are singletons. The sequence came from a human donor in a cohort sampled during active COVID-19. The chain combines TRBV6-5 with TRBJ1-5; TRBD1 aligns across 8 bases. Sequenced sample: peripheral blood. The CDR3 DNA follows: TGTGCCAGCGGCCGACAGGGGAATCAGCCCCAGCATTTT. This sequence encodes CASGRQGNQPQHF.